This T cell receptor (beta chain) was profiled in a study of spatial heterogeneity in lung cancer. Study background: Consistent detection of more beta-chain than alpha-chain sequences was observed. Overall study results and limits: Tumor mutation counts were tracked by expanded intratumoral alpha and beta TCR counts.

CDR1 and CDR2 from the germline V gene are MDHEN and SYDVKM. The CDR3 has 14 amino acids. V lost 5 bases and J lost 4, with 14 bases in between. TCRdb redid the calling of the 5' RACE reads with MiXCR, one entry per CDR3 protein. The sample shows fewer than 13,000 distinct CDR3 sequences, about an eighth of them seen only once. Described time point: sample taken at primary tumor resection. Samples were obtained from some 72 donors, all untreated early-stage non-small cell lung cancer patients. Extraction of whole RNA from tumor, nontumor lung or frozen PBMC preceded unsorted sequencing. This clonotype was detected only a few times. No antigen is known for it.

The starting material was lung tumor tissue, obtained at surgery. This TCR was recovered from a male donor with early-stage non-small cell lung cancer. The rearrangement uses TRBV28 and TRBJ1-1; D gene uncertain. As DNA, the CDR3 is TGTGCCAGCAGTCCTACGGGGTTCGGCACTGAAGCTTTCTTT. It yields the protein CASSPTGFGTEAFF.